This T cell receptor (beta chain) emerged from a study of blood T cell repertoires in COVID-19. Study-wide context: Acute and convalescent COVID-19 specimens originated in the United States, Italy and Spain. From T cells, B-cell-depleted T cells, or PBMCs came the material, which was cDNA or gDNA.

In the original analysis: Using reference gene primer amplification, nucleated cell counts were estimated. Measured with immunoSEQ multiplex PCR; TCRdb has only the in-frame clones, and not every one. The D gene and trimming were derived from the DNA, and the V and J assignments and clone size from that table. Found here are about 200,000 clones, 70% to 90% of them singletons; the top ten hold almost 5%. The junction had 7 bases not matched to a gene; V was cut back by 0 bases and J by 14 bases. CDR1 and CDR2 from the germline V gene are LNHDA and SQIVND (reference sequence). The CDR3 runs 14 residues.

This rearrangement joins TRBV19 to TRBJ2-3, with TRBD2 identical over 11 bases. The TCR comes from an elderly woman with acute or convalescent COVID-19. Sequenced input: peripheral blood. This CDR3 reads CASSIDDTSGRRYF. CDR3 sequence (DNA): TGTGCCAGTAGTATAGACGATACTAGCGGGAGACGGTATTTT.